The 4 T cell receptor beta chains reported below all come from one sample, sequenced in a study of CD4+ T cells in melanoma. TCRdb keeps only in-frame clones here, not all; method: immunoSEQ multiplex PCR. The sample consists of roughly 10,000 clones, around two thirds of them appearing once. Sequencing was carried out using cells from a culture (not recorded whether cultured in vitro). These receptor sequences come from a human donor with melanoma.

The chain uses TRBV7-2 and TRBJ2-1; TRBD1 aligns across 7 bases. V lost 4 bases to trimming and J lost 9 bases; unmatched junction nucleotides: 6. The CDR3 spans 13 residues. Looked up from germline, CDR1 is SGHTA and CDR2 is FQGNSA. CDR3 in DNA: TGTGCCAGCAGCTACCACAGGGGCAGTGAGCAGTTCTTC. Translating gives CASSYHRGSEQFF. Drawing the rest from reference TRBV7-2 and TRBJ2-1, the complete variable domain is GAGVSQSPSNKVTEKGKDVELRCDPISGHTALYWYRQSLGQGLEFLIYFQGNSAPDKSGLPSDRFSAERTGGSVSTLTIQRTQQEDSAVYLCASSYHRGSEQFFGPGTRLTVL.

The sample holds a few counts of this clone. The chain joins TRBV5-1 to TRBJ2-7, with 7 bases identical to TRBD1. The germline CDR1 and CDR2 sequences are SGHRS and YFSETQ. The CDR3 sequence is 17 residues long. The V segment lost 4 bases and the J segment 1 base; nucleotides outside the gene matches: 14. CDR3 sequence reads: CASSATGTASPSYEQYF. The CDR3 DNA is TGCGCCAGCAGCGCTACCGGGACAGCCTCCCCTTCCTACGAGCAGTACTTC.

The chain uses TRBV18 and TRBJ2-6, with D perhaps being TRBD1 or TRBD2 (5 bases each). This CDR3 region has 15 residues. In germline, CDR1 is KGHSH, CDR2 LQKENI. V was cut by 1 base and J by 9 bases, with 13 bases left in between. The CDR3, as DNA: TGTGCCAGCTCACCACAGGGACCGAGCAGCAACGTCCTGACTTTC. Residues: CASSPQGPSSNVLTF.

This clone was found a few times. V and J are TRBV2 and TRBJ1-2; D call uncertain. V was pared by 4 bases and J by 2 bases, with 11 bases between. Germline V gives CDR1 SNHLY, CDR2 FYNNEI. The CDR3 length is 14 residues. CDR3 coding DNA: TGTGCCAGCAGTGGCAGGTCTCGCAACTATGGCTACACCTTC. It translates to CASSGRSRNYGYTF.